The 3 T cell receptor beta chains in this list originate from one sample, sequenced in a study of shared clonotypes between healthy human individuals. Only in-frame clones appear in the TCRdb table, and some are missing; sequencing was by immunoSEQ multiplex PCR. Here the sample spans approximately 1,500,000 clones, about 98% being singletons. Sequencing was performed on naive CD4+ T cells sorted from blood. Subset here: CD45RA+ positively selected. The receptors shown here come from a young man in good health.

The genes are TRBV25-1 and TRBJ2-3; TRBD1 might be the D (5 bases). This CDR3 comprises 15 residues. In germline, CDR1 is MGHDK, CDR2 SYGVNS. Trimming took 1 base from V and 8 from J, leaving 16 bases between them. The CDR3 is CASSESMPRGATQYF. CDR3 in DNA: TGTGCCAGCAGTGAATCGATGCCCCGTGGGGCTACGCAGTATTTT.

V and J are TRBV9 and TRBJ2-7; D may be TRBD1 (6 bases). From germline, CDR1 is SGDLS and CDR2 YYNGEE. The CDR3 covers 15 residues. Trimming left V 4 bases short and J 2 bases short, with 16 bases between. Here the CDR3 reads CASSPLRDTTYEQYF. In nucleotides, the CDR3 is TGTGCCAGCAGCCCCCTCCGGGACACCACCTACGAGCAGTACTTC.

The rearrangement joins TRBV11-3 to TRBJ2-3; D possibly uses TRBD1 or TRBD2 (6 bases each). Trimming stripped 6 bases from V and 4 bases from J, with 11 bases between. Germline V gene data show CDR1 as SGHNT and CDR2 as YENEEA. The CDR3 spans 13 residues. This chain's CDR3 is CASRNREADTQYF. The CDR3, as DNA: TGTGCCAGCAGGAACAGGGAGGCAGATACGCAGTATTTT.